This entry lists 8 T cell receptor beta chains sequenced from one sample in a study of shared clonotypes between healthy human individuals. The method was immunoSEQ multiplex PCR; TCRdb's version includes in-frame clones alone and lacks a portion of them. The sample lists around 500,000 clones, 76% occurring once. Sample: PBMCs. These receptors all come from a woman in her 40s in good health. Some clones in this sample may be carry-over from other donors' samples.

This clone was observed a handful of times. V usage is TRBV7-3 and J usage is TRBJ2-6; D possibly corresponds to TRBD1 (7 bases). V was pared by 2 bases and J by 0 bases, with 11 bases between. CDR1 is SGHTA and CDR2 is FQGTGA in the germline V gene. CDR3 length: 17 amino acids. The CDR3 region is CASSLAGGISGANVLTF. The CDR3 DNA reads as TGTGCCAGCAGCTTAGCAGGGGGGATCTCTGGGGCCAACGTCCTGACTTTC. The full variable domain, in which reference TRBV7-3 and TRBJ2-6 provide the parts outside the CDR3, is GAGVSQTPSNKVTEKGKYVELRCDPISGHTALYWYRQSLGQGPEFLIYFQGTGAADDSGLPNDRFFAVRPEGSVSTLKIQRTERGDSAVYLCASSLAGGISGANVLTFGAGSRLTVL.

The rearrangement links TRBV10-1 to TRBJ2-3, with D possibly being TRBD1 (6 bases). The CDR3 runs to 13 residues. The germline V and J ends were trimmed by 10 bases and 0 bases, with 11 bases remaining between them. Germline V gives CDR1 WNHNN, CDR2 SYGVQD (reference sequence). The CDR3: CATSDSSTDTQYF. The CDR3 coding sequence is TGCGCCACCTCGGACAGCAGCACAGATACGCAGTATTTT.

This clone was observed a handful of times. The CDR3 nucleotides are TGTGCCAGCAGCCCGCAAAAATGGGACACTGAAGCTTTCTTT. Translated, it gives CASSPQKWDTEAFF. The chain joins TRBV14 to TRBJ1-1; D is uncertain. V gave up 4 bases and J gave up 3 bases, with 12 bases separating them. This CDR3 is 14 amino acids long. Germline V lookup: CDR1 SGHDN, CDR2 FVKESK.

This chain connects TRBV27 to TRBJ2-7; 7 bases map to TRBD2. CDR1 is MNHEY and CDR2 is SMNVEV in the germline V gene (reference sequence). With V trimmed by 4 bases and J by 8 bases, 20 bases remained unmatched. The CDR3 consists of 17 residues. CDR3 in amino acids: CASSSPTGGRNTRQQYF. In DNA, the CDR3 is TGTGCCAGCAGTTCCCCCACCGGCGGGAGAAATACTAGACAGCAGTACTTC.

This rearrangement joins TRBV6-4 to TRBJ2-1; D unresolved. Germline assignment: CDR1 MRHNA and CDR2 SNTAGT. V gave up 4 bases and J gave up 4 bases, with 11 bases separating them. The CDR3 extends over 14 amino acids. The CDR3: CASSGGEEYNEQFF. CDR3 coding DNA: TGTGCCAGCAGTGGTGGCGAAGAATACAATGAGCAGTTCTTC.

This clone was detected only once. CDR3 loop: CASSPGPPGAKNIQYF. The CDR3 nucleotides read TGTGCCAGCAGCCCTGGACCCCCTGGGGCCAAAAACATTCAGTACTTC. The chain couples TRBV9 to TRBJ2-4; unclear D gene. V was cut by 4 bases and J by 1 base, with 15 bases left in between. CDR1 and CDR2 from the germline V gene are SGDLS and YYNGEE. The CDR3 runs to 16 residues.

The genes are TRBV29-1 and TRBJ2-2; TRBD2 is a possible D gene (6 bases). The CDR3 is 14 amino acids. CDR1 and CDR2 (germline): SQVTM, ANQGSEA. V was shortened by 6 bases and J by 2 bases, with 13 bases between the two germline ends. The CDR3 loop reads CSVTGTSNTGELFF. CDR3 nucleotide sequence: TGCAGCGTCACCGGGACTTCTAACACCGGGGAGCTGTTTTTT.

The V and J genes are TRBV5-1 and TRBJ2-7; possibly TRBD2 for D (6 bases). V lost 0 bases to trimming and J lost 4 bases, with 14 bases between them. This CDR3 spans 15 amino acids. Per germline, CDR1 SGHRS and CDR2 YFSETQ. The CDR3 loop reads CASSLGPIGTYEQYF. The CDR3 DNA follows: TGCGCCAGCAGCTTGGGCCCGATAGGGACTTACGAGCAGTACTTC. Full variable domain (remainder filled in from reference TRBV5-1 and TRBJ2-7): KAGVTQTPRYLIKTRGQQVTLSCSPISGHRSVSWYQQTPGQGLQFLFEYFSETQRNKGNFPGRFSGRQFSNSRSEMNVSTLELGDSALYLCASSLGPIGTYEQYFGPGTRLTVT.